Included here is one TCR beta chain sequence, with context. Per the original data handling: For nucleated cells, counts were estimated from reference gene primer amplification. Libraries were prepared by immunoSEQ multiplex PCR; TCRdb keeps only in-frame clonotypes and omits some of them. V and J calls plus clone size are reproduced from that table; the DNA served to infer D and trimming. The sample shows roughly 230,000 clones, roughly 87% of them seen only once. Per the germline V gene, CDR1 is SEHNR and CDR2 is FQNEAQ (reference sequence). CDR3 length equals 16 residues. J was trimmed by 8 bases and V by 3 bases; bases with no gene match: 12. The sample is drawn from a study of blood T cell repertoires in COVID-19. Study context: Sites in the United States, Italy and Spain provided acute and convalescent COVID-19 samples. The cDNA or gDNA used as material had been derived from T cells, B-cell-depleted T cells, or PBMCs.

The sequence came from a middle-aged woman who had recovered from COVID-19. V gene TRBV7-9 combines with J gene TRBJ2-3; TRBD1 aligns across 9 bases. Sequencing was done on a sample of peripheral blood. Here the CDR3 DNA reads TGTGCCAGCAGCTTTCTCACCCGGGACAGGGTGTTTACGCAGTATTTT. Amino acids: CASSFLTRDRVFTQYF.